One T cell receptor (beta chain) is described in this entry. This receptor's antigen is unknown. No base quality information exists; no much larger clone differs at one position. The data originate from a study of blood T cell repertoires in COVID-19 (TCRdb year 2020). At the level of the whole study: Samples from collaborators originated in the United States, Italy and Spain and spanned both the acute and convalescent phases of COVID-19. The material from the prospective study consisted of cDNA or gDNA derived from T cells, B-cell-depleted T cells, or PBMCs. Subjects who had been exposed to COVID-19, were actively infected with it, or had recovered from it provided the deeply sampled blood TCRbeta repertoires that made up the dataset. The repertoires were released in a freely available public database meant as a resource for research on the immune response to SARS-CoV-2. Samples were obtained from the ongoing ImmuneRACE study (first 160 participants) and from about 1,300 subjects provided by 6 global collaborators. Sample metadata almost always included a de-identified subject ID, COVID-19 status, age in years and sex. Where HLA class I and class II types were available, the types were taken from metadata supplied by the sample provider, not from assay-based typing.

The immunoSEQ Assay, a bias-controlled multiplex PCR, was used to amplify TCRbeta CDR3 regions from genomic DNA. Per the authors' processing: Within the assay, amplification of reference gene primers was used to estimate how many nucleated cells each sample contained. To quantify the absolute abundance of each unique TCRbeta CDR3 rearrangement, sequence reads were collapsed and filtered. For each sample, productive Simpson clonality was calculated as the square root of Simpson's diversity index over productive rearrangements. The immuneACCESS repertoire file appears here via TCRdb, limited to in-frame rearrangements. These files lack a portion of the clones; in checked studies, under half of the deficit traces to unresolved V genes, and the cause of the others is not known. Clone size and the V and J calls come from that table; the DNA yielded D and trimming. The sample table holds more than 100,000 clones, of which 78% were seen once. The top ten clonotypes cover about 2.5% of the sample.

The research as a whole found: Clinical and demographic metadata were provided uncurated, with the amount varying by source and participant.

Whole blood was collected in K2EDTA tubes by collaborating institutions according to the institutions' own protocols. For TCRbeta analysis, collaborators shipped samples in one of three forms: frozen whole blood, isolated PBMCs, or DNA extracted from either of those sample types. V is reduced by 5 bases and J by 6 bases, leaving a spacing of 19 bases between them. The CDR3, cysteine through phenylalanine, is 15 amino acids long. The kept DNA is CDR3 alone, 45 bases in frame from the first base. In the germline V gene, CDR1 corresponds to SGHTA and CDR2 to FQGTGA. The source material was peripheral blood. The chain uses TRBV7-3 and TRBJ1-1; TRBD1 is possibly the D segment (6 matching bases). This sequence originates from a man in his 70s with acute or convalescent COVID-19. In nucleotides, the sequence is TGTGCCAGCAGCCAGGGTGACAGGCAGAGGGCTGAAGCTTTCTTT. This codes for CASSQGDRQRAEAFF.